A single sample gave rise to the 25 T cell receptor beta chains below, sequenced in a study of cytomegalovirus exposure and HLA in healthy donors. The PCR contained 60 Vbeta and 13 Jbeta primers. Method: immunoSEQ multiplex PCR; TCRdb's copy keeps in-frame clones and lacks some. The repertoire consists of some 170,000 clones, with 79% occurring once and the leading ten covering roughly 1.9%. Source material: PBMCs. These receptors all stem from a man between 40 and 49 years old in good health and CMV-seronegative.

This CDR3 reads CASSQGSYEQYF. The DNA of the CDR3 is TGTGCCAGCAGTCAGGGTTCCTACGAGCAGTACTTC. This rearrangement joins TRBV6-5 to TRBJ2-7; a possible D gene is TRBD1 (5 bases). Germline-derived CDR1 and CDR2 are MNHEY and SVGAGI. V shed 5 bases and J shed 1 base, with 6 bases lying between them. The CDR3 spans 12 residues.

This sequence joins TRBV5-1 and TRBJ2-1; D is undetermined. Trimming removed 4 bases at V and 8 bases at J, with 16 bases between. The CDR3 spans 14 residues. Per the germline V gene, CDR1 is SGHRS and CDR2 is YFSETQ. In DNA, the CDR3 is TGCGCCAGCAGCCAGACGCTAGGTTCGCATGAGCAGTTCTTC. This encodes CASSQTLGSHEQFF.

The genes are TRBV5-1 and TRBJ2-2; 8 nucleotides align to TRBD2. Germline CDR1 SGHRS, CDR2 YFSETQ. V lost 0 bases to trimming and J lost 5 bases; unmatched junction nucleotides: 3. The CDR3 is 15 residues long. CDR3 sequence reads: CASSLEGLETGELFF. In nucleotides, the CDR3 is TGCGCCAGCAGCTTGGAGGGACTAGAAACCGGGGAGCTGTTTTTT.

This clone was counted only a few times. The chain couples TRBV27 to TRBJ2-7; D unresolved. Germline V gives CDR1 MNHEY, CDR2 SMNVEV (reference sequence). CDR3 size: 15 residues. V gave up 3 bases and J gave up 1 base, with 13 bases separating them. This CDR3 reads CASSFSLVESYEQYF. For the CDR3, the DNA is TGTGCCAGCAGTTTCTCATTGGTAGAGTCCTACGAGCAGTACTTC.

V usage is TRBV5-1 and J usage is TRBJ1-2; 12 positions agree with TRBD1. CDR1 and CDR2 (germline): SGHRS, YFSETQ. This CDR3 is 16 amino acids long. V shed 4 bases and J 3 bases; nucleotides not matched to a gene: 7. The CDR3 nucleotides read TGCGCCAGCAGCCCGGGACAGGGGGCATCTGACTATGGCTACACCTTC. Translated: CASSPGQGASDYGYTF.

The chain uses TRBV6-5 and TRBJ1-2; no clear D. The CDR3 length is 13 residues. The V gene lost 6 bases and the J gene lost 4 bases, with 12 bases spanning the gap. Germline V gives CDR1 MNHEY, CDR2 SVGAGI. The CDR3 region has the DNA TGTGCCAGCAGCCGTAGCATTTTCTATGGCTACACCTTC. This translates into CASSRSIFYGYTF.

The chain recombines TRBV7-2 with TRBJ2-7; TRBD1 aligns across 10 bases. J lost 0 bases, V lost 0 bases, and 8 bases had no gene match. CDR1 is SGHTA, CDR2 FQGNSA, per germline. The CDR3 covers 18 residues. The CDR3: CASSLALGQGESSYEQYF. CDR3 in DNA: TGTGCCAGCAGCTTAGCCCTCGGACAGGGGGAGAGCTCCTACGAGCAGTACTTC.

This chain connects TRBV7-2 to TRBJ2-5; D not resolved. The J call could be wrong; TRBJ2-7 is a better fit for the DNA end. This CDR3 has 13 residues. Germline V gene sequence: CDR1 SGHTA, CDR2 FQGNSA. The CDR3: CASSLSWSYEQYF. The DNA of the CDR3 is TGTGCCAGCAGCTTATCTTGGTCCTACGAGCAGTACTTC.

The chain employs TRBV18 and TRBJ2-1; perhaps TRBD2 as D (6 bases). The CDR3 has 12 residues. Germline assignment: CDR1 KGHSH and CDR2 LQKENI. Trimming cost V 4 bases and J 9 bases, with 10 bases left between them. The CDR3 is CASSLLASEQFF. The CDR3 DNA sequence: TGTGCCAGCTCACTACTAGCTTCTGAGCAGTTCTTC.

Worth noting for this clone: The sample holds other DNA sequences that translate to the same CDR3. This chain uses TRBV4-1 with TRBJ2-1; 9 bases are a match to TRBD2. The CDR3 sequence is 18 residues long. Germline loops: CDR1 MGHRA, CDR2 YSYEKL. The trim removed 2 bases at V and 5 bases at J, leaving 13 bases unmatched. The CDR3 bases are TGCGCCAGCAGCCAAATCCTAGCGGGACCGGTTGCCGACAATGAGCAGTTCTTC. Residues: CASSQILAGPVADNEQFF.

Only a few counts were recorded for this clone. The V call is TRBV15, the J call TRBJ2-7, with 14 nucleotides matching TRBD2. V shed 5 bases and J 2 bases; nucleotides not matched to a gene: 2. The germline V gene encodes CDR1 LNHNV and CDR2 YYDKDF (reference sequence). The CDR3 is 15 amino acids. CDR3: CATSGLAGGTYEQYF. DNA of the CDR3: TGTGCCACCAGCGGACTAGCGGGAGGAACCTACGAGCAGTACTTC. The whole variable domain, filled in from reference TRBV15 and TRBJ2-7, reads DAMVIQNPRYQVTQFGKPVTLSCSQTLNHNVMYWYQQKSSQAPKLLFHYYDKDFNNEADTPDNFQSRRPNTSFCFLDIRSPGLGDTAMYLCATSGLAGGTYEQYFGPGTRLTVT.

The V and J genes are TRBV12-5 and TRBJ2-5, with 15 positions matching TRBD2. The CDR3 contains 15 residues. Unmatched junction bases numbered 5, after V lost 7 bases and J lost 5 bases. Germline assignment: CDR1 LGHNT and CDR2 FRNRAP. CDR3 DNA sequence: TGTGCTAGTGCCACAGGGACTAGCGGGGGGGAGACCCAGTACTTC. Encoded protein: CASATGTSGGETQYF.

This clone came up once. The genes are TRBV7-9 and TRBJ1-5, with TRBD1 identical over 7 bases. Germline V gives CDR1 SEHNR, CDR2 FQNEAQ (reference sequence). The CDR3 is 15 residues long. J lost 7 bases, V lost 6 bases, and 12 bases had no gene match. CDR3 DNA: TGTGCCAGCAGTACTACTACTCAGGGGGGACAGCCCCAGCATTTT. Protein product: CASSTTTQGGQPQHF.

The count of this clone is one. The DNA of the CDR3 is TGTGCCAGTAGAAATACAGGGGCCGGGGAGCTGTTTTTT. It encodes CASRNTGAGELFF. This rearrangement joins TRBV19 to TRBJ2-2; 7 bases align to TRBD1. The V segment lost 6 bases and the J segment 6 bases; nucleotides outside the gene matches: 4. The CDR3 contains 13 residues. The V gene's germline CDR1 is LNHDA and CDR2 SQIVND (reference sequence). The full variable domain, in which reference TRBV19 and TRBJ2-2 provide the parts outside the CDR3, is DGGITQSPKYLFRKEGQNVTLSCEQNLNHDAMYWYRQDPGQGLRLIYYSQIVNDFQKGDIAEGYSVSREKKESFPLTVTSAQKNPTAFYLCASRNTGAGELFFGEGSRLTVL.

The rearrangement joins TRBV27 to TRBJ2-1; 8 nucleotides align to TRBD2. CDR3 length equals 16 residues. The trim removed 4 bases at V and 7 bases at J, leaving 12 bases unmatched. Germline lookup yields CDR1 MNHEY and CDR2 SMNVEV (reference sequence). CDR3 nucleotide sequence: TGTGCCAGCAGTTCCTTAACTAGCGGAACGAGTAATGAGCAGTTCTTC. Amino acid sequence: CASSSLTSGTSNEQFF.

This clone was detected only once. This rearrangement joins TRBV28 to TRBJ1-2, with D possibly matching TRBD1 (6 bases). Germline loops: CDR1 MDHEN, CDR2 SYDVKM. The V end lost 11 bases, the J end lost 3 bases, and 19 bases lay between the germline ends. This CDR3 has 14 amino acids. In DNA, the CDR3 is TGTGCCGCCACGCGGGGGGGCGCAGACTATGGCTACACCTTC. Its protein is CAATRGGADYGYTF.

This clone came up a few times. Within the sample, other DNA sequences also encode this same CDR3. The chain has TRBV15 and TRBJ2-2; the D is unclear. The CDR3 is 13 residues long. Per germline, CDR1 LNHNV and CDR2 YYDKDF (reference sequence). V was clipped by 0 bases and J by 4 bases, with 3 bases between them. CDR3 coding DNA: TGTGCCACCAGCAGAGATCTCACCGGGGAGCTGTTTTTT. Amino acid sequence: CATSRDLTGELFF.

The chain uses TRBV6-1 and TRBJ2-7, with TRBD2 matching 7 bases. The germline V gene encodes CDR1 MNHNS and CDR2 SASEGT. V was pared by 8 bases and J by 2 bases, with 6 bases of the junction left unmatched. The CDR3 length is 13 residues. CDR3 DNA: TGTGCCAGCCAGCGGGGTAAAACCTACGAGCAGTACTTC. It translates to CASQRGKTYEQYF.

The chain couples TRBV11-2 to TRBJ2-5; a weak D match, TRBD1 (6 bases). V lost 5 bases to trimming and J lost 5 bases, with 18 bases between them. The CDR3 contains 15 residues. The germline V gene has CDR1 SGHAT and CDR2 FQNNGV. The chain's CDR3 is CASSLSAGDKETQYF. CDR3 DNA sequence: TGTGCCAGCAGCCTTAGTGCAGGGGATAAGGAGACCCAGTACTTC. Complete variable domain (other parts from reference TRBV11-2 and TRBJ2-5): EAGVAQSPRYKIIEKRQSVAFWCNPISGHATLYWYQQILGQGPKLLIQFQNNGVVDDSQLPKDRFSAERLKGVDSTLKIQPAKLEDSAVYLCASSLSAGDKETQYFGPGTRLLVL.

The chain employs TRBV28 and TRBJ2-3; 7 nucleotides line up with TRBD2. The junction had 19 bases not matched to a gene; V was cut back by 10 bases and J by 0 bases. This CDR3 is built from 18 residues. The germline CDR1 and CDR2 sequences are MDHEN and SYDVKM. The CDR3 sequence is CATREGGTLSTSTDTQYF. CDR3 coding DNA: TGTGCCACCAGGGAGGGAGGGACGCTCTCTACTAGCACAGATACGCAGTATTTT.

The chain carries TRBV5-1 and TRBJ2-1; TRBD2 matches at 12 bases. The CDR3 has 17 residues. V shed 1 base and J 4 bases; nucleotides not matched to a gene: 6. Germline V gene sequence: CDR1 SGHRS, CDR2 YFSETQ. CDR3 residues: CASSLTPGTSGYNEQFF. CDR3 coding DNA: TGCGCCAGCAGCTTGACACCCGGGACTAGCGGGTACAATGAGCAGTTCTTC. Complete variable domain (other parts from reference TRBV5-1 and TRBJ2-1): KAGVTQTPRYLIKTRGQQVTLSCSPISGHRSVSWYQQTPGQGLQFLFEYFSETQRNKGNFPGRFSGRQFSNSRSEMNVSTLELGDSALYLCASSLTPGTSGYNEQFFGPGTRLTVL.

The chain carries TRBV18 and TRBJ2-7; TRBD2 aligns across 10 bases. This CDR3 contains 17 residues. J gave up 0 bases and V 1 base, and 6 bases lay outside the gene matches. Germline CDR1 KGHSH, CDR2 LQKENI. CDR3: CASSPQKASGSSYEQYF. CDR3 sequence (DNA): TGTGCCAGCTCACCACAAAAGGCTAGCGGGAGCTCCTACGAGCAGTACTTC.

The rearrangement uses TRBV28 and TRBJ1-3, with 7 bases identical to TRBD1. The length of the CDR3 is 16 residues. With V trimmed by 6 bases and J by 4 bases, 12 bases remained unmatched. Germline V gene sequence: CDR1 MDHEN, CDR2 SYDVKM. CDR3: CASSPIGTVAGNTIYF. In DNA form, the CDR3 reads TGTGCCAGCAGCCCTATAGGGACAGTAGCGGGAAACACCATATATTTT. The whole variable domain, remainder taken from reference TRBV28 and TRBJ1-3, is DVKVTQSSRYLVKRTGEKVFLECVQDMDHENMFWYRQDPGLGLRLIYFSYDVKMKEKGDIPEGYSVSREKKERFSLILESASTNQTSMYLCASSPIGTVAGNTIYFGEGSWLTVV.

The V gene is TRBV29-1, the J gene TRBJ2-7; 11 bases map to TRBD2. The CDR3 is 15 residues long. The V segment lost 1 base and the J segment 5 bases; nucleotides outside the gene matches: 7. Germline V gene lookup returns CDR1 SQVTM and CDR2 ANQGSEA. CDR3 nucleotides: TGCAGCGTTGAAGCCTTAGCGGGAGGGCCGCACGAGCAGTACTTC. As protein: CSVEALAGGPHEQYF.

CDR3 region: CATSRRDRGTETQYF. The DNA of the CDR3 is TGTGCCACCAGCAGGAGGGACAGGGGTACAGAGACCCAGTACTTC. The chain joins TRBV15 to TRBJ2-5; 10 bases align to TRBD1. J lost 4 bases, V lost 3 bases, and 5 bases had no gene match. The CDR3 spans 15 residues. Per germline, CDR1 LNHNV and CDR2 YYDKDF (reference sequence).